These 23 T cell receptor beta chains were all obtained from the same sample, sequenced in a study of PD-1 blockade in mismatch repair-deficient tumors. Here immunoSEQ multiplex PCR was the method, and the copy in TCRdb shows in-frame clones only, minus some. The sample lists 40,000 or so clones; roughly 77% were seen once. The material sequenced was peripheral blood, taken 4 weeks after starting pembrolizumab. The receptors were sampled from an adult with mismatch repair-deficient cancer.

The V and J genes are TRBV4-2 and TRBJ1-5; no firm D call. There are 14 residues in the CDR3. CDR1 is LGHNA and CDR2 is YNFKEQ in the germline V gene. Trimming pared 3 bases from V and 7 bases from J, leaving 13 bases between. The CDR3 coding sequence is TGTGCCAGCAGCCACCTGGCTTCCCACCAGCCCCAGCATTTT. The encoded protein is CASSHLASHQPQHF.

The chain is built from TRBV14 and TRBJ1-2; the D is unclear. V lost 3 bases to trimming and J lost 8 bases, with 13 bases between them. Germline CDR1 SGHDN, CDR2 FVKESK. CDR3 length equals 13 residues. The CDR3 nucleotides are TGTGCCAGCAGCCAGTTCAGGACCGAAGGCTACACCTTC. It is translated as CASSQFRTEGYTF. Full variable domain (remainder filled in from reference TRBV14 and TRBJ1-2): EAGVTQFPSHSVIEKGQTVTLRCDPISGHDNLYWYRRVMGKEIKFLLHFVKESKQDESGMPNNRFLAERTGGTYSTLKVQPAELEDSGVYFCASSQFRTEGYTFGSGTRLTVV.

The chain couples TRBV29-1 to TRBJ2-5, with 9 bases fitting TRBD2. Germline trimming cut 4 bases from V and 4 bases from J; bases unmatched to any gene: 7. The CDR3 totals 14 residues. From germline, CDR1 is SQVTM and CDR2 ANQGSEA. The CDR3 nucleotides are TGCAGCGTTGCCAGAGCGGGAGGACTAGAGACCCAGTACTTC. Encoded protein: CSVARAGGLETQYF. The full variable domain, in which reference TRBV29-1 and TRBJ2-5 provide the parts outside the CDR3, is SAVISQKPSRDICQRGTSLTIQCQVDSQVTMMFWYRQQPGQSLTLIATANQGSEATYESGFVIDKFPISRPNLTFSTLTVSNMSPEDSSIYLCSVARAGGLETQYFGPGTRLLVL.

This clone was counted between two and nine times. This chain links TRBV28 with TRBJ2-7; a possible D gene is TRBD2 (5 bases). CDR3 size: 13 residues. Trimming cost V 5 bases and J 2 bases, with 10 bases left between them. Germline CDR1 reads MDHEN; CDR2 reads SYDVKM. The CDR3 protein is CASSVDLAYEQYF. CDR3 coding DNA: TGTGCCAGCAGTGTGGACTTAGCCTACGAGCAGTACTTC.

The chain has TRBV15 and TRBJ2-7, with 8 positions matching TRBD1. The CDR3 sequence is 16 residues long. Germline values: CDR1 LNHNV, CDR2 YYDKDF (reference sequence). V was clipped by 0 bases and J by 4 bases; unmatched bases: 8. CDR3 nucleotide sequence: TGTGCCACCAGCAGAGATCTTAACAGGGGGTGGTACGAGCAGTACTTC. Its protein is CATSRDLNRGWYEQYF.

The chain couples TRBV29-1 to TRBJ2-3; D unclear. The length of the CDR3 is 12 residues. The V end lost 3 bases, the J end lost 0 bases, and 4 bases lay between the germline ends. Germline assignment: CDR1 SQVTM and CDR2 ANQGSEA. The CDR3 region has the DNA TGCAGCGTTGACCCGAGCACAGATACGCAGTATTTT. This sequence encodes CSVDPSTDTQYF.

The V call is TRBV2, the J call TRBJ2-7; 13 nucleotides match TRBD2. The CDR3 covers 14 residues. Germline V gene lookup returns CDR1 SNHLY and CDR2 FYNNEI. The V and J ends lost 8 bases and 7 bases, in that order; junction bases with no gene match: 8. The CDR3, as DNA: TGTGCCAGCGGGAGACTAGCGGGAGGAGGGGAGCAGTACTTC. Protein product: CASGRLAGGGEQYF.

The chain has TRBV28 and TRBJ2-7; 7 bases line up with TRBD2. V gave up 7 bases and J gave up 0 bases; unmatched junction bases: 0. Looked up from germline, CDR1 is MDHEN and CDR2 is SYDVKM. CDR3 length equals 12 residues. The CDR3 here is CASTSGSYEQYF. The CDR3 bases are TGTGCCAGCACTAGCGGCTCCTACGAGCAGTACTTC.

The chain has TRBV25-1 and TRBJ2-3, with 7 positions matching TRBD1. CDR1 is MGHDK and CDR2 is SYGVNS in the germline V gene. The CDR3 sequence is 16 residues long. Trimming took 0 bases from V and 3 from J; bases not matched to a gene: 6. CDR3 loop: CASSEYQGELTDTQYF. In nucleotides, the CDR3 is TGTGCCAGCAGTGAATATCAGGGGGAGTTGACAGATACGCAGTATTTT. Drawing the rest from reference TRBV25-1 and TRBJ2-3, the complete variable domain is EADIYQTPRYLVIGTGKKITLECSQTMGHDKMYWYQQDPGMELHLIHYSYGVNSTEKGDLSSESTVSRIRTEHFPLTLESARPSHTSQYLCASSEYQGELTDTQYFGPGTRLTVL.

The chain recombines TRBV16 with TRBJ1-1, with D possibly being TRBD1 (5 bases). CDR3 length: 12 residues. Germline V gives CDR1 KGHSY, CDR2 FQNENV. V dropped 0 bases and J dropped 7 bases, with 6 bases sitting between them. The CDR3 DNA reads as TGTGCCAGCAGCCAATCGGGGGGTGAAGCTTTCTTT. Protein: CASSQSGGEAFF.

The rearrangement uses TRBV28 and TRBJ1-1; possibly TRBD1 for D (5 bases). V gave up 6 bases and J gave up 0 bases, with 8 bases separating them. CDR3 length equals 13 residues. Germline-derived CDR1 and CDR2 are MDHEN and SYDVKM. CDR3 amino acids: CASRGGLNTEAFF. In DNA form, the CDR3 reads TGTGCCAGCAGGGGGGGACTGAACACTGAAGCTTTCTTT.

This clone came up a few times. The chain has TRBV19 and TRBJ2-1; TRBD1 is a possible D gene (5 bases). The CDR3 runs to 13 residues. CDR1 is LNHDA, CDR2 SQIVND, per germline (reference sequence). Trimming stripped 4 bases from V and 6 bases from J, with 10 bases between. The CDR3 loop reads CASSTKGPNEQFF. The CDR3 coding sequence is TGTGCCAGTAGTACAAAGGGGCCCAATGAGCAGTTCTTC.

The genes are TRBV28 and TRBJ2-7, with a weak D call TRBD1 (6 bases). CDR1 and CDR2 from the germline V gene are MDHEN and SYDVKM. The CDR3 length is 16 residues. The germline V and J ends were trimmed by 5 bases and 0 bases, with 17 bases remaining between them. The CDR3 here is CASSNSWTESSYEQYF. The CDR3 nucleotides are TGTGCCAGCAGTAACTCCTGGACAGAGAGCTCCTACGAGCAGTACTTC.

V gene TRBV14 combines with J gene TRBJ1-3; D is undetermined. The ends were cut back, 3 bases at V and 0 bases at J, with 6 bases in the middle. Germline V gene sequence: CDR1 SGHDN, CDR2 FVKESK. This CDR3 region has 14 residues. The CDR3 protein is CASSHDVSGNTIYF. The CDR3 DNA sequence: TGTGCCAGCAGCCACGATGTCTCTGGAAACACCATATATTTT.

The chain recombines TRBV2 with TRBJ2-5, with a weak D call TRBD1 (6 bases). Trimming removed 6 bases at V and 1 base at J, with 9 bases between. Germline V gene data show CDR1 as SNHLY and CDR2 as FYNNEI. This CDR3 is 13 amino acids long. CDR3 sequence: CASRTQGQETQYF. In DNA form, the CDR3 reads TGTGCCAGCAGAACACAGGGCCAAGAGACCCAGTACTTC. Drawing the rest from reference TRBV2 and TRBJ2-5, the complete variable domain is EPEVTQTPSHQVTQMGQEVILRCVPISNHLYFYWYRQILGQKVEFLVSFYNNEISEKSEIFDDQFSVERPDGSNFTLKIRSTKLEDSAMYFCASRTQGQETQYFGPGTRLLVL.

The chain couples TRBV11-3 to TRBJ2-7; 8 bases match TRBD1. V trimming: 1 base; J trimming: 5 bases; junction bases outside the gene matches: 4. This CDR3 region has 14 residues. Germline V lookup: CDR1 SGHNT, CDR2 YENEEA. The CDR3 region is CASSLGDRGDEQYF. CDR3 sequence (DNA): TGTGCCAGCAGCTTAGGAGACAGGGGCGACGAGCAGTACTTC.

The V and J genes are TRBV6-6 and TRBJ1-5; TRBD1 matches 8 bases. The CDR3 extends over 13 amino acids. CDR1 and CDR2 from the germline V gene are MNHNY and SVGAGI (reference sequence). J was trimmed by 8 bases and V by 6 bases; bases with no gene match: 6. Here the CDR3 reads CASSSGGQEPQHF. The CDR3 nucleotides read TGTGCCAGCAGCTCAGGGGGCCAGGAGCCCCAGCATTTT.

The chain uses TRBV30 and TRBJ1-2; D might be TRBD1 (5 bases). This CDR3 is built from 13 residues. V was shortened by 5 bases and J by 4 bases, with 14 bases between the two germline ends. CDR1 is GTSNPN and CDR2 is SVGIG in the germline V gene (reference sequence). The CDR3 reads CAWQAGRVYGYTF. CDR3 in DNA: TGTGCCTGGCAGGCGGGCAGGGTCTATGGCTACACCTTC.

This sequence joins TRBV29-1 and TRBJ2-7; D is possibly TRBD1 (5 bases). The germline V gene has CDR1 SQVTM and CDR2 ANQGSEA. V was shortened by 5 bases and J by 0 bases, with 8 bases between the two germline ends. The CDR3 loop spans 12 amino acids. This CDR3 reads CSVQGNSYEQYF. The CDR3 DNA follows: TGCAGCGTTCAGGGCAACTCCTACGAGCAGTACTTC.

V gene TRBV7-2 combines with J gene TRBJ2-5, with D possibly TRBD1 on 6 matching bases. Germline lookup yields CDR1 SGHTA and CDR2 FQGNSA. Trimming cost V 4 bases and J 0 bases, with 15 bases left between them. The CDR3 spans 16 residues. The CDR3: CASSSPGQTNQETQYF. DNA of the CDR3: TGTGCCAGCAGCTCCCCAGGACAGACGAACCAAGAGACCCAGTACTTC.

This chain uses TRBV4-3 with TRBJ2-7, with D perhaps TRBD1 (6 bases). Germline V gene sequence: CDR1 LGHNA, CDR2 YSLEER. The CDR3 is made up of 14 amino acids. Between the trimmed V and J ends, which lost 6 bases and 1 base, there was a span of 13 bases. The CDR3 here is CASRQQGSSYEQYF. The CDR3 DNA follows: TGCGCCAGCAGGCAACAGGGATCGTCCTACGAGCAGTACTTC.

This rearrangement joins TRBV5-8 to TRBJ1-4; the D gene is possibly TRBD1 (6 bases). With 4 bases removed from V and 7 bases from J, the gap between germline ends came to 17 bases. Germline assignment: CDR1 SGHTS and CDR2 YDEGEE. This CDR3 comprises 15 residues. The CDR3 region has the DNA TGTGCCAGCAGCCTTATTACAGGGAGAGCTGAAAAACTGTTTTTT. As protein: CASSLITGRAEKLFF.

The rearrangement uses TRBV29-1 and TRBJ2-1; TRBD1 or TRBD2 may be the D gene (6 bases each). The CDR3 has 16 residues. Germline V gene lookup returns CDR1 SQVTM and CDR2 ANQGSEA. Between the trimmed V and J ends, which lost 4 bases and 7 bases, there was a span of 23 bases. The CDR3 region is CSVGVRGPAVGNEQFF. The CDR3 DNA is TGCAGCGTTGGGGTTCGGGGGCCAGCGGTGGGGAATGAGCAGTTCTTC.